These T cell receptor beta chains were read from a single sample in a study of blood T cell repertoires in COVID-19. The data were produced by immunoSEQ multiplex PCR, yet TCRdb's version contains in-frame clones alone and is incomplete. The data contain fewer than 400,000 clones, around 87% of them singletons. The sample consisted of PBMCs or T cells enriched from blood (not recorded which). Receptors were obtained from a woman between 50 and 59 years old who had recovered from COVID-19. CDR3s include the opening cysteine and the closing phenylalanine or tryptophan. A D gene is named only where the DNA matches it firmly. The listing skips clone size in some rows; elsewhere it reads once, few, many or a size class.

d_gene	v_gene	j_gene	abundance	CDR3nt	CDR3aa
NA	TRBV29-1	TRBJ2-2	NA	TGCAGCGTTCTTGGGGCCAAGACGAACACCGGGGAGCTGTTTTTT	CSVLGAKTNTGELFF
NA	TRBV6-5	TRBJ2-1	NA	TGTGCCAGCAGGGTAAGACAAGGTCCCTACAATGAGCAGTTCTTC	CASRVRQGPYNEQFF
TRBD1	TRBV7-2	TRBJ1-2	few	TGTGCCAGCAGCTCAACCGGACAGGGGAGGTATGGCTACACCTTC	CASSSTGQGRYGYTF
TRBD1	TRBV7-4	TRBJ2-6	NA	TGTGCCAGATCAATGAGGGGGCAGGGGACCTCTGGGGCCAACGTCCTGACTTTC	CARSMRGQGTSGANVLTF
NA	TRBV7-8	TRBJ2-2	NA	TGTGCCAGCAGCTCCGGGTTTTCGAACACCGGGGAGCTGTTTTTT	CASSSGFSNTGELFF
TRBD1	TRBV7-9	TRBJ1-1	NA	TGTGCCAGCAGAAGACAGGGGGCGGACACTGAAGCTTTCTTT	CASRRQGADTEAFF
TRBD2	TRBV5-1	TRBJ2-3	NA	TGCGCCAGCAGCTTTATTGCGGGAGACACCACAGATACGCAGTATTTT	CASSFIAGDTTDTQYF
NA	TRBV2	TRBJ1-5	NA	TGTGCCAGCAGTGATACGCCAGGGCTTAATCAGCCCCAGCATTTT	CASSDTPGLNQPQHF
NA	TRBV16	TRBJ1-1	NA	TGTGCCAGCAGCCTTAACAGGTGGAACACTGAAGCTTTCTTT	CASSLNRWNTEAFF
TRBD1	TRBV5-1	TRBJ1-3	NA	TGCGCCAGCCGCCCACCGGGACAGTCTGGAAACACCATATATTTT	CASRPPGQSGNTIYF
NA	TRBV5-1	TRBJ2-3	NA	TGCGCCAGCAGCTGGCACCCCAGTCAGAGCACAGATACGCAGTATTTT	CASSWHPSQSTDTQYF
NA	TRBV2	TRBJ1-3	NA	TGTGCCAGCAGTGAAGAGTCCGGGTTCTCTGGAAACACCATATATTTT	CASSEESGFSGNTIYF
TRBD1	TRBV4-1	TRBJ2-7	NA	TGCGCCAGCAGCCAAGAAAGACAGGGGTTTTACGAGCAGTACTTC	CASSQERQGFYEQYF
NA	TRBV5-1	TRBJ2-1	few	TGCGCCAGCAGCTGGAGCACGAGCTCCTACAATGAGCAGTTCTTC	CASSWSTSSYNEQFF
TRBD1	TRBV4-3	TRBJ2-7	NA	TGCGCCAGCAGCCAAGGTGTAGCAGGGGGTGTATACGAGCAGTACTTC	CASSQGVAGGVYEQYF
NA	TRBV14	TRBJ1-1	NA	TGTGCCAGCAGCCAAGTCTACAGCTCCGAAGCTTTCTTT	CASSQVYSSEAFF
TRBD1	TRBV3-1/TRBV3-2	TRBJ1-1	NA	TGTGCCAGCAGCCAAGGGATGACAGGGCCAAACACTGAAGCTTTCTTT	CASSQGMTGPNTEAFF
NA	TRBV2	TRBJ1-3	NA	TGTGCCAGCAGGGTAGGACAGCCCTCTGGAAACACCATATATTTT	CASRVGQPSGNTIYF
NA	TRBV20-1	TRBJ2-3	NA	TGCAGTGCCAGTAGTAGTACAGATACGCAGTATTTT	CSASSSTDTQYF
TRBD2	TRBV7-8	TRBJ2-7	NA	TGTGCCAGCAGCCCCTCCACCGGGACTAGCGGGGGGGGTATCAAGTACTTC	CASSPSTGTSGGGIKYF
NA	TRBV18	TRBJ1-1	NA	TGTGCCAGCTCACCATTGACACCATCGAACACTGAAGCTTTCTTT	CASSPLTPSNTEAFF
TRBD2	TRBV28	TRBJ2-7	NA	TGTGCCAGCAGCAAAGGGACTAGCGGGACCTACGAGCAGTACTTC	CASSKGTSGTYEQYF
NA	TRBV12-3/TRBV12-4	TRBJ1-1	NA	TGTGCCAGCGCCCTCGGGGAGGACACTGAAGCTTTCTTT	CASALGEDTEAFF
TRBD1	TRBV27	TRBJ1-2	NA	TGTGCCAGCAGGGGGACAGGGGAAGTGGGTGGCTACACCTTC	CASRGTGEVGGYTF
NA	TRBV9	TRBJ2-2	once	TGTGCCAGCAGCGTAGCGGGGGACCTGAACACCGGGGAGCTGTTTTTT	CASSVAGDLNTGELFF
NA	TRBV28	TRBJ1-2	NA	TGTGCCAGCAGTCCCCCCCGGACAGAGTTTGGCTACACCTTC	CASSPPRTEFGYTF
NA	TRBV6-4	TRBJ2-1	NA	TGTGCCAGCAGTGACAGAGGTCGAGCCTCCTACAATGAGCAGTTCTTC	CASSDRGRASYNEQFF
NA	TRBV5-5	TRBJ1-5	NA	TGTGCCAGCAGCCAAGGGACACTTTTAAGCAATCAGCCCCAGCATTTT	CASSQGTLLSNQPQHF
TRBD1	TRBV2	TRBJ1-1	NA	TGTGCCAGCAGTTTAAGACAGGGGGCTTTCGGGAACACTGAAGCTTTCTTT	CASSLRQGAFGNTEAFF
NA	TRBV27	TRBJ1-3	NA	TGTGCCAGCAGTTTGGACTGGCCAGGAAACACCATATATTTT	CASSLDWPGNTIYF
NA	TRBV9	TRBJ1-1	NA	TGTGCCAGCAGCGCGGGCCGGGGGACCACTGAAGCTTTCTTT	CASSAGRGTTEAFF
TRBD1	TRBV9	TRBJ1-1	once	TGTGCCAGCACCCGCAGCGGACAGGGGGACACTGAAGCTTTCTTT	CASTRSGQGDTEAFF
NA	TRBV4-1	TRBJ1-5	NA	TGCGCCAGCAGCCAGATGGGGGGGGATCAGCCCCAGCATTTT	CASSQMGGDQPQHF
TRBD1	TRBV2	TRBJ1-6	NA	TGTGCCAGCAGGCCCGACAGGGTTAATTCACCCCTCCACTTT	CASRPDRVNSPLHF
NA	TRBV10-3	TRBJ2-3	NA	TGTGCCATCAGTGAAAACAGGGAAAATACGCAGTATTTT	CAISENRENTQYF
TRBD2	TRBV7-8	TRBJ2-7	few	TGTGCCAGCAGCCTATCGCCTAGCGGTGCCTACGAGCAGTACTTC	CASSLSPSGAYEQYF
NA	TRBV30	TRBJ1-2	NA	TGTGCCTGGAGTAGGCAGGGCAGGGGCGGCTACACCTTC	CAWSRQGRGGYTF
TRBD2	TRBV7-2	TRBJ2-3	NA	TGTGCCAGCGCGAGGACTAGCGGGGGAAACACAGATACGCAGTATTTT	CASARTSGGNTDTQYF
NA	TRBV4-1	TRBJ1-2	NA	TGCGCCAGCAGCCAAGTTCACAATAACTATGGCTACACCTTC	CASSQVHNNYGYTF
TRBD1	TRBV5-5	TRBJ1-5	NA	TGTGCCAGCAGCTCCACAGGGGGCTCATTTTTCAATCAGCCCCAGCATTTT	CASSSTGGSFFNQPQHF
NA	TRBV5-1	TRBJ1-6	NA	TGCGCCAGCAGCTTCCGGGGGGAACAGGGTACGTCCGTGAGCTCACCCCTCCACTTT	CASSFRGEQGTSVSSPLHF
NA	TRBV5-1	TRBJ2-7	once	TGCGCCAGCAGCCAAGACCAGGGCGTCTACGAGCAGTACTTC	CASSQDQGVYEQYF
NA	TRBV5-1	TRBJ2-5	NA	TGCGCCAGCAGCTTGGTTACTCAAGAGACCCAGTACTTC	CASSLVTQETQYF
NA	TRBV6-1	TRBJ2-3	NA	TGTGCCAGCAGTGAAGCGGATAGCATGATCCCAGATACGCAGTATTTT	CASSEADSMIPDTQYF
TRBD1	TRBV6-1	TRBJ1-2	NA	TGTGCCAGCAGTGCCCGGACAGGGCGCAATACTAACTATGGCTACACCTTC	CASSARTGRNTNYGYTF
NA	TRBV21-1	TRBJ2-1	NA	TGTGCCAGCAGCAGGCTAGCGTGGTACAATGAGCAGTTCTTC	CASSRLAWYNEQFF
NA	TRBV21-1	TRBJ1-1	NA	TGTGCCAGCAGCAGGAAGGTAGCGCGCCCGCCACTTGAAGCTTTCTTT	CASSRKVARPPLEAFF
NA	TRBV5-4	TRBJ2-6	NA	TGTGCCAGCAGCTTGGCCACAGGAGCTGGGGCCAACGTCCTGACTTTC	CASSLATGAGANVLTF
NA	TRBV20-1	TRBJ1-5	NA	TGCAGTGCAAGTGATGGGGGCAACAATCAGCCCCAGCATTTT	CSASDGGNNQPQHF
NA	TRBV13	TRBJ1-3	NA	TGTGCCAGCAGCGGAGCCGGGATCTCTGGAAACACCATATATTTT	CASSGAGISGNTIYF